The TCR beta chain described here comes from a study of T cells in Graves' hyperthyroidism and ophthalmopathy. Study background: Peripheral blood was taken when the disease was first diagnosed, before any treatment began. Study results and caveats: A model of 13 V-J pairs discriminated ophthalmopathy from stable hyperthyroidism.

The V gene lost 4 bases and the J gene lost 5 bases, with 11 bases spanning the gap. Germline-derived CDR1 and CDR2 are SEHNR and FQNEAQ (reference sequence). This CDR3 is 13 amino acids long. The investigators amplified TCR beta CDR3 regions from RNA transcripts. Primed by the HTBI set, a first-round RT-PCR was run on the TCR CDR3. TCRdb processed the multiplex PCR reads anew with MiXCR; each CDR3 protein has one entry. Here the sample spans under 550,000 distinct CDR3 sequences, approximately 15% being singletons. Hyperthyroidism patients were newly diagnosed, had disease duration under 2 months, and were aged 18 to 65 years. In this sample, this clonotype turned up a few times. What it binds is not known.

This clonotype originated in a woman aged 18-29 years with Graves' hyperthyroidism. The chain couples TRBV7-9 to TRBJ1-1; tentative D call: TRBD1 (5 bases). The sample taken for sequencing was blood. CDR3 sequence (DNA): TGTGCCAGCAGCTCTTTCGGGGGGACTGAAGCTTTCTTT. Its protein product is CASSSFGGTEAFF.